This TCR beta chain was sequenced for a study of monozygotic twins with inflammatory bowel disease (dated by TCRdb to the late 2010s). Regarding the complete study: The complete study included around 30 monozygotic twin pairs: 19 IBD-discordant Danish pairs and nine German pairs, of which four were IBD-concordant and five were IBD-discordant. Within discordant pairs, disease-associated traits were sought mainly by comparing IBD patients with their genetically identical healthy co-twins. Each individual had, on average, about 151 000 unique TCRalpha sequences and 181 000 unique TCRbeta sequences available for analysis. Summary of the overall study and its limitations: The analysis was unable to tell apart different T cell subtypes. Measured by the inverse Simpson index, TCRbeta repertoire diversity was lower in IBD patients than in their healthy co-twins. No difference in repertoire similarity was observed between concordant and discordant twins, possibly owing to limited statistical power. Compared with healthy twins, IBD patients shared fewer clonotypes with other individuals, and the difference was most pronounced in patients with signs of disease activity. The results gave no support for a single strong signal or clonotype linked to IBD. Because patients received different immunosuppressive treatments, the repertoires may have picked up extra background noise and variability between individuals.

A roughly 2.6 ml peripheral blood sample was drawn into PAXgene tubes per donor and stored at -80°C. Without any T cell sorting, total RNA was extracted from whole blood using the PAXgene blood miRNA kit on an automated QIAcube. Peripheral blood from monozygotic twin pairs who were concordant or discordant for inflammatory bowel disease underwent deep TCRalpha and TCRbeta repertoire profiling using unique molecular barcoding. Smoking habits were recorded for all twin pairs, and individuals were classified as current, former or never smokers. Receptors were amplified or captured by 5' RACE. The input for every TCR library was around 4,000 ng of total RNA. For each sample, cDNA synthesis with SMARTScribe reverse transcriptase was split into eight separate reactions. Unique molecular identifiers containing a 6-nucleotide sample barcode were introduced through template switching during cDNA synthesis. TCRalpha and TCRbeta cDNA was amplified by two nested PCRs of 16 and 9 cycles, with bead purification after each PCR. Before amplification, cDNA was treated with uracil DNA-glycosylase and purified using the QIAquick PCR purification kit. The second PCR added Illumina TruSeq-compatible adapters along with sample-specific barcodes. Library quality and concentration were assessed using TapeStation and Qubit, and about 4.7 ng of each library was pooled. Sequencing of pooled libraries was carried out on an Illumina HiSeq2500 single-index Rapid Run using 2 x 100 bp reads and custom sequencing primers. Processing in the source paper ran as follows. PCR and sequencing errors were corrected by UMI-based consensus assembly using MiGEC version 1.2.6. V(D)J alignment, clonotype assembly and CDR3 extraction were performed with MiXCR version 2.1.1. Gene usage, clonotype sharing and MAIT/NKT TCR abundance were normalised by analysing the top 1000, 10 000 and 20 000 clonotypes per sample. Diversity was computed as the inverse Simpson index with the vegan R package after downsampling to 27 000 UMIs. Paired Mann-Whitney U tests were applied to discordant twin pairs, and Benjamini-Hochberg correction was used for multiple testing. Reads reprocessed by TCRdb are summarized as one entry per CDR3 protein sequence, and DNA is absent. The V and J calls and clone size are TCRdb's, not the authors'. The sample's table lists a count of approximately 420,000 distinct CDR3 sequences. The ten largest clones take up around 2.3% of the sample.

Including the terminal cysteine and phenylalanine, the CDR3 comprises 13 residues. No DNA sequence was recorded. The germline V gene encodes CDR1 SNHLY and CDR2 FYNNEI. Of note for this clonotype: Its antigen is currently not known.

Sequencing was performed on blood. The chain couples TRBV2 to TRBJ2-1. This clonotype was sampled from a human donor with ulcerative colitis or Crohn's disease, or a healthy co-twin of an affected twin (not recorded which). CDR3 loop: CASSDGWGNEQFF.